The 32 T cell receptor beta chains below come from one sample, sequenced in a study of identical twins. TCRdb processed the 5' RACE reads anew with MiXCR; each CDR3 protein has one entry. The sample carries fewer than 500,000 distinct CDR3 sequences, roughly a quarter recorded once. This sample was also put to use in a study of T cells expressing NK-cell markers.

The sequenced sample consisted of CD4+ T cells sorted from blood. Receptor source: a woman younger than 30 in good health.

This clonotype was recorded many times. This chain joins TRBV5-1 and TRBJ2-5; 7 bases are a match to TRBD1. CDR1 and CDR2 (germline): SGHRS, YFSETQ. With V trimmed by 3 bases and J by 3 bases, 5 bases remained unmatched. The CDR3 totals 14 residues. The CDR3 region is CASSSGTAKETQYF. DNA for the CDR3: TGCGCCAGCAGCTCCGGGACAGCTAAAGAGACCCAGTACTTC.

There are many counts of this clonotype. The rearrangement joins TRBV9 to TRBJ1-1, with a weak D call TRBD1 (6 bases). Germline assignment: CDR1 SGDLS and CDR2 YYNGEE. Trimming cost V 8 bases and J 10 bases, with 18 bases left between them. The CDR3 loop spans 12 amino acids. The CDR3 bases are TGTGCCAGTCGGGACACCTTCGGTGGAGCTTTCTTT. Its translation is CASRDTFGGAFF.

This sequence joins TRBV7-9 and TRBJ1-1, with 10 nucleotides matching TRBD1. The germline V gene encodes CDR1 SEHNR and CDR2 FQNEAQ (reference sequence). The V segment lost 5 bases and the J segment 6 bases; nucleotides outside the gene matches: 12. CDR3 length equals 16 residues. The CDR3 DNA sequence: TGTGCCAGCAGCCCCCGGGCTGGGACAGGGGCTTCTGAAGCTTTCTTT. Translating gives CASSPRAGTGASEAFF.

The table lists this clonotype with a few counts. The V and J genes are TRBV20-1 and TRBJ2-7, with 10 bases identical to TRBD2. V dropped 0 bases and J dropped 0; count of bases not matched to a gene: 5. Germline CDR1 and CDR2: DFQATT and SNEGSKA (reference sequence). The CDR3 extends over 16 amino acids. CDR3 DNA sequence: TGCAGTGCTAGAGATCCCACTAGCGGGGACTCCTACGAGCAGTACTTC. It specifies CSARDPTSGDSYEQYF.

The rearrangement links TRBV2 to TRBJ2-2, with TRBD2 matching over 8 bases. This CDR3 region has 16 residues. Germline V CDR1 and CDR2: SNHLY, FYNNEI. V lost 0 bases to trimming and J lost 0 bases; unmatched junction nucleotides: 0. The CDR3 sequence: CASSEAGLANTGELFF. Written as DNA, the CDR3 is TGTGCCAGCAGTGAAGCGGGACTAGCGAACACCGGGGAGCTGTTTTTT.

This clonotype was counted many times. The chain links TRBV12-3 or TRBV12-4 to TRBJ2-7; D is uncertain. The CDR3 extends over 11 amino acids. Trimming took 1 base from V and 6 from J, leaving 4 bases between them. CDR3 DNA sequence: TGTGCCAGCAGTTTAGTGGGCGAGCAGTACTTC. Encoded protein: CASSLVGEQYF.

V is TRBV24-1 and J is TRBJ2-1; weak D call: TRBD2 (5 bases). CDR1 is KGHDR, CDR2 SFDVKD, per germline. CDR3 length: 15 amino acids. V was trimmed by 6 bases and J by 3 bases, leaving 14 bases between them. The CDR3 sequence: CATSKGPGNYNEQFF. The CDR3 DNA reads as TGTGCCACCAGTAAAGGTCCGGGGAACTACAATGAGCAGTTCTTC.

The chain uses TRBV10-3 and TRBJ2-3; TRBD2 matches at 8 bases. From germline, CDR1 is ENHRY and CDR2 SYGVKD. Trimming took 8 bases from V and 1 from J; bases not matched to a gene: 5. The CDR3 loop spans 14 amino acids. The CDR3 sequence: CAILAGFGTDTQYF. The CDR3 region has the DNA TGTGCCATCTTAGCGGGGTTTGGCACAGATACGCAGTATTTT.

The chain couples TRBV6-5 to TRBJ2-3, with D possibly being TRBD2 (6 bases). In germline, CDR1 is MNHEY, CDR2 SVGAGI. The CDR3 runs 13 residues. Trimming stripped 2 bases from V and 3 bases from J, with 6 bases between. CDR3 loop: CASSYRETDTQYF. For the CDR3, the DNA is TGTGCCAGCAGTTACCGGGAGACAGATACGCAGTATTTT.

The CDR3 sequence is CASSGQGRGEQFF. The CDR3 region has the DNA TGCGCCAGCAGCGGACAGGGAAGGGGTGAGCAGTTCTTC. The rearrangement links TRBV5-1 to TRBJ2-1, with TRBD1 identical over 8 bases. After removal of 4 bases from V and 9 bases from J, the junction contained 6 bases not matched to a gene. CDR1 and CDR2 from the germline V gene are SGHRS and YFSETQ. The CDR3 length is 13 residues. Combining the CDR3 with reference TRBV5-1 and TRBJ2-1 gives the whole variable domain KAGVTQTPRYLIKTRGQQVTLSCSPISGHRSVSWYQQTPGQGLQFLFEYFSETQRNKGNFPGRFSGRQFSNSRSEMNVSTLELGDSALYLCASSGQGRGEQFFGPGTRLTVL.

This chain links TRBV3-1 with TRBJ1-2; no clear D gene. The germline V and J ends were trimmed by 0 bases and 6 bases, with 8 bases remaining between them. This CDR3 is 13 amino acids long. The germline V gene has CDR1 LGHDT and CDR2 YNNKEL (reference sequence). The CDR3 coding sequence is TGTGCCAGCAGCCAAGATTATGGGAATGGCTACACCTTC. Protein product: CASSQDYGNGYTF.

This clonotype was seen more than once but under ten times. V usage is TRBV18 and J usage is TRBJ2-7, with 7 bases matching TRBD1. CDR1 KGHSH and CDR2 LQKENI come from the germline V gene. V lost 6 bases and J lost 3; bases outside the gene matches: 14. The CDR3 totals 16 residues. The CDR3 DNA reads TGTGCCAGCTCCGTAACCCCGACAGGGCCCGTCTACGAGCAGTACTTC. As protein: CASSVTPTGPVYEQYF.

V usage is TRBV11-1 and J usage is TRBJ2-4, with 7 positions matching TRBD2. Germline assignment: CDR1 SGHAT and CDR2 FQDESV (reference sequence). The CDR3 has 18 residues. Trimming at V came to 2 bases and at J to 3 bases, leaving 13 bases not matched to a gene. The CDR3 DNA reads TGTGCCAGCAGCTTACCGGGGAGGTTTAGCGGGCTCAAAAACATTCAGTACTTC. Encoded protein: CASSLPGRFSGLKNIQYF.

This clonotype was recorded only once. V is TRBV24-1 and J is TRBJ2-7; TRBD1 agrees at 7 bases. V lost 4 bases, J lost 2 bases, and 10 bases stayed unmatched. The CDR3 loop spans 16 amino acids. Germline V gene lookup returns CDR1 KGHDR and CDR2 SFDVKD. The CDR3 bases are TGTGCCACCAGTGACCCTACCTCGGGACAGCCCTACGAGCAGTACTTC. It translates to CATSDPTSGQPYEQYF.

This clonotype came up a few times. The chain couples TRBV10-3 to TRBJ1-1, with D tentatively TRBD1 (5 bases). CDR3 length equals 15 residues. From germline, CDR1 is ENHRY and CDR2 SYGVKD. The V gene lost 3 bases and the J gene lost 3 bases, with 14 bases spanning the gap. This CDR3 reads CAISDPGGIHTEAFF. The CDR3 DNA reads as TGTGCCATCAGTGACCCGGGGGGAATTCACACTGAAGCTTTCTTT.

The rearrangement links TRBV5-1 to TRBJ2-3; 9 bases map to TRBD2. This CDR3 has 15 amino acids. Germline trimming cut 3 bases from V and 4 bases from J; bases unmatched to any gene: 6. CDR1 SGHRS and CDR2 YFSETQ come from the germline V gene. CDR3 coding DNA: TGCGCCAGCAGCTCTACCGGGACTAGCCCAGATACGCAGTATTTT. Protein product: CASSSTGTSPDTQYF.

The chain combines TRBV9 with TRBJ2-2, with 8 bases aligning to TRBD1. Germline CDR1 is SGDLS and CDR2 is YYNGEE. V shed 0 bases, J shed 8 bases, and the junction held 12 bases outside the gene matches. The CDR3 covers 17 residues. CDR3 DNA sequence: TGTGCCAGCAGCGTAGGGGGTCAGGGGGCGCAATCTGGGGAGCTGTTTTTT. It codes for CASSVGGQGAQSGELFF.

A single count supports this clonotype. The chain uses TRBV12-3 or TRBV12-4 and TRBJ2-4; D uncertain. The CDR3 length is 15 residues. V was clipped by 6 bases and J by 1 base, with 13 bases between them. The CDR3 region has the DNA TGTGCCAGCAGCTGGGCGGTAGGTGCCAAAAACATTCAGTACTTC. This codes for CASSWAVGAKNIQYF.

The genes are TRBV18 and TRBJ2-1; 11 bases line up with TRBD2. The J segment lost 2 bases and the V segment lost 3 bases, leaving 3 bases of the junction unmatched. CDR3 length: 16 amino acids. CDR1 and CDR2 from the germline V gene are KGHSH and LQKENI. Written as DNA, the CDR3 is TGTGCCAGCTCACCCCTTAGCGGGGGGGCCTACAATGAGCAGTTCTTC. Translating it yields CASSPLSGGAYNEQFF.

This clonotype has just a few counts. The chain employs TRBV29-1 and TRBJ2-7; 9 nucleotides align to TRBD1. The ends lost 6 bases at V and 3 bases at J; junction bases unmatched: 3. Germline lookup yields CDR1 SQVTM and CDR2 ANQGSEA. The CDR3 contains 12 residues. The CDR3 reads CSVDRGGYEQYF. CDR3 sequence (DNA): TGCAGCGTGGACAGGGGAGGCTACGAGCAGTACTTC.

The rearrangement links TRBV2 to TRBJ2-2; D is ambiguous. The CDR3 runs to 15 residues. V was trimmed by 4 bases and J by 0 bases, leaving 9 bases between them. Germline CDR1 is SNHLY and CDR2 is FYNNEI. The CDR3 bases are TGTGCCAGCAGTGTCTCCGGCACGAACACCGGGGAGCTGTTTTTT. As protein: CASSVSGTNTGELFF.

This clonotype was observed a handful of times. The chain combines TRBV3-1 with TRBJ1-3, with D unresolved. The germline V gene encodes CDR1 LGHDT and CDR2 YNNKEL (reference sequence). There are 14 residues in the CDR3. The V gene lost 1 base and the J gene lost 0 bases, with 4 bases spanning the gap. The CDR3 nucleotides read TGTGCCAGCAGCCAAGCATTCTCTGGAAACACCATATATTTT. This translates into CASSQAFSGNTIYF.

The rearrangement uses TRBV9 and TRBJ2-3; D not resolved. Trimming removed 4 bases from V and 0 bases from J, with 9 bases in between. This CDR3 comprises 14 residues. Germline assignment: CDR1 SGDLS and CDR2 YYNGEE. CDR3 residues: CASSSSPSTDTQYF. The DNA of the CDR3 is TGTGCCAGCAGCTCCTCTCCTAGCACAGATACGCAGTATTTT. The complete variable domain, with remaining parts taken from reference TRBV9 and TRBJ2-3, reads DSGVTQTPKHLITATGQRVTLRCSPRSGDLSVYWYQQSLDQGLQFLIQYYNGEERAKGNILERFSAQQFPDLHSELNLSSLELGDSALYFCASSSSPSTDTQYFGPGTRLTVL.

The gene calls are TRBV5-8 and TRBJ1-6; unclear D gene. V lost 4 bases and J 7 bases, leaving 15 bases between the germline ends. CDR3 length: 15 amino acids. Germline CDR1 reads SGHTS; CDR2 reads YDEGEE. The CDR3 DNA follows: TGTGCCAGCAGCCCTCTTCGGGATGACAATTCACCCCTCCACTTT. Protein: CASSPLRDDNSPLHF.

The V call is TRBV4-2, the J call TRBJ1-2, with no clear D. The germline V gene has CDR1 LGHNA and CDR2 YNFKEQ. V shed 1 base and J shed 0 bases, with 6 bases lying between them. The CDR3 consists of 14 residues. The chain's CDR3 is CASSQVIANYGYTF. The CDR3 DNA follows: TGTGCCAGCAGCCAAGTTATAGCTAACTATGGCTACACCTTC.

This clonotype was seen more than once but under ten times. V usage is TRBV6-1 and J usage is TRBJ2-7, with D perhaps matching TRBD1 (6 bases). Trimming cost V 6 bases and J 3 bases, with 15 bases left between them. CDR3 length: 14 amino acids. Per the germline V gene, CDR1 is MNHNS and CDR2 is SASEGT. CDR3 nucleotide sequence: TGTGCCAGCAGCCGCACACAGGGAGTCTACGAGCAGTACTTC. Its translation: CASSRTQGVYEQYF.

This clonotype occurred many times. The chain employs TRBV10-3 and TRBJ2-7; D is unclear. There are 10 residues in the CDR3. V gave up 8 bases and J gave up 1 base, with 3 bases separating them. The V gene's germline CDR1 is ENHRY and CDR2 SYGVKD. This CDR3 reads CAIGSYEQYF. The CDR3, as DNA: TGTGCCATCGGTTCCTACGAGCAGTACTTC.

The chain carries TRBV12-3 or TRBV12-4 and TRBJ2-1, with D hard to call. This CDR3 comprises 14 residues. The ends were cut back, 5 bases at V and 1 base at J, with 9 bases in the middle. The CDR3 sequence is CASSRSGSYNEQFF. DNA for the CDR3: TGTGCCAGCAGTCGTAGTGGTTCCTACAATGAGCAGTTCTTC.

This clonotype showed up just a few times. The V and J genes are TRBV9 and TRBJ2-5; D not resolved. Per germline, CDR1 SGDLS and CDR2 YYNGEE. The CDR3 length is 16 residues. The V gene lost 1 base and the J gene lost 0 bases, with 13 bases spanning the gap. The CDR3 loop reads CASSVTGYLYQETQYF. CDR3 bases: TGTGCCAGCAGCGTAACCGGCTACTTGTACCAAGAGACCCAGTACTTC.

A remark on this clonotype: An end of the junction differs from the germline gene, which may be a read error. The gene calls are TRBV7-2 and TRBJ2-1, with TRBD2 as a possible D gene (5 bases). Germline-derived CDR1 and CDR2 are SGHTA and FQGNSA. CDR3 length: 12 residues. The CDR3 nucleotides are TGTGCCAGCAGCTTGGGAGTCCCGATGTTGTCCTTC. This gives the protein CASSLGVPMLSF.

This clonotype appeared a few times. The chain uses TRBV5-1 and TRBJ1-6; unclear D gene. Trimming took off 1 base at V and 0 bases at J, with 8 bases between the two ends. Germline V gives CDR1 SGHRS, CDR2 YFSETQ. This CDR3 is 16 amino acids long. CDR3 sequence (DNA): TGCGCCAGCAGCTTGCGCACGAGCTCCTATAATTCACCCCTCCACTTT. Translating it yields CASSLRTSSYNSPLHF.

This clonotype occurred a few times. This sequence joins TRBV7-2 and TRBJ2-7; 12 positions agree with TRBD2. Germline V CDR1 and CDR2: SGHTA, FQGNSA. V shed 5 bases, J shed 3 bases, and the junction held 11 bases outside the gene matches. The CDR3 runs to 17 residues. CDR3 coding DNA: TGTGCCAGCAGCCCCCTCGGGGGACTAGCGGGCCTCTACGAGCAGTACTTC. It is translated as CASSPLGGLAGLYEQYF.